The 25 T cell receptor beta chains below come from one sample, sequenced in a study of Graves' ophthalmopathy and Graves' hyperthyroidism (dated by TCRdb to 2016 to 2018). Sequencing was carried out with an Illumina HiSeq 2000. For repertoire sequencing, the TCR beta CDR3 regions were amplified from RNA transcripts. HTBI primers and the Qiagen OneStep RT-PCR kit were used in a first-round RT-PCR, which was followed by a second-round multiplex PCR, size selection and purification. TCRdb passed the public sequencing reads through fastp at Q25 and MiXCR, retaining productive beta sequences. Each entry is one CDR3 protein sequence, shown with its most common DNA and genes. The sample yields hundreds of thousands of distinct CDR3 sequences; over 13% were counted once. The ten largest clones add up to approximately 9.8% of the sample. Sequencing used blood. Source of these receptors: a woman aged 25-40 years with Graves' ophthalmopathy. Donor details come from another sample of the same person, matched by shared clones.

This clonotype was found a few times. This sequence joins TRBV3-1 and TRBJ2-7; no firm D call. V was shortened by 0 bases and J by 3 bases, with 12 bases between the two germline ends. There are 15 residues in the CDR3. The V gene's germline CDR1 is LGHDT and CDR2 YNNKEL (reference sequence). The CDR3 reads CASSQEETAVYEQYF. The CDR3 nucleotides read TGTGCCAGCAGCCAAGAGGAGACTGCGGTCTACGAGCAGTACTTC.

The table lists this clonotype with a few counts. A much larger clone differs by one base, so this may be a read error. CDR3 DNA: TGTGCCTCCTTGACGGTGAACACTGGAGCTTTCTTT. Its protein is CASLTVNTGAFF. The chain has TRBV30 and TRBJ1-1, with D unclear. The CDR3 is 12 amino acids. In germline, CDR1 is GTSNPN, CDR2 SVGIG (reference sequence).

This clonotype was found many times. This sequence joins TRBV19 and TRBJ1-6, with D possibly TRBD1 on 6 matching bases. CDR1 and CDR2 (germline): LNHDA, SQIVND (reference sequence). Trimming removed 7 bases at V and 5 bases at J, with 15 bases between. The CDR3 contains 15 residues. In nucleotides, the CDR3 is TGTGCCAGTAACCGGATGGGGGGCGATAATTCACCCCTCCACTTT. Amino acids: CASNRMGGDNSPLHF. The variable domain in full, with the rest retrieved from reference TRBV19 and TRBJ1-6, is DGGITQSPKYLFRKEGQNVTLSCEQNLNHDAMYWYRQDPGQGLRLIYYSQIVNDFQKGDIAEGYSVSREKKESFPLTVTSAQKNPTAFYLCASNRMGGDNSPLHFGNGTRLTVT.

The J gene is TRBJ2-2, the V gene TRBV19; perhaps TRBD1 as D (5 bases). The CDR3 runs 14 residues. The V gene's germline CDR1 is LNHDA and CDR2 SQIVND (reference sequence). V dropped 7 bases and J dropped 4 bases, with 13 bases sitting between them. The CDR3 region is CASTPGFGTGELFF. The CDR3 region has the DNA TGTGCCAGTACCCCAGGGTTTGGCACCGGGGAGCTGTTTTTT.

This clonotype was seen at least ten times. The rearrangement links TRBV6-5 to TRBJ2-7; tentatively, D is TRBD1 (6 bases). Trimming stripped 2 bases from V and 0 bases from J, with 11 bases between. The length of the CDR3 is 15 residues. Germline V CDR1 and CDR2: MNHEY, SVGAGI. The CDR3 reads CASSYGQTFSYEQYF. The CDR3 nucleotides are TGTGCCAGCAGTTACGGACAGACCTTCTCCTACGAGCAGTACTTC.

This clonotype was found many times. The chain combines TRBV10-3 with TRBJ2-7, with D possibly matching TRBD1 (6 bases). V lost 3 bases and J lost 4, with 16 bases in between. Germline V gene lookup returns CDR1 ENHRY and CDR2 SYGVKD. The CDR3 loop spans 15 amino acids. Here the CDR3 reads CAISEPPRGGYEQYF. The CDR3 nucleotides are TGTGCCATCAGTGAACCGCCCAGGGGCGGGTACGAGCAGTACTTC.

A note on this clonotype: Since a much larger clone is just one base distant, this may be a read error. The chain uses TRBV11-3 and TRBJ2-5, with D possibly being TRBD1 or TRBD2 (5 bases each). Germline V lookup: CDR1 SGHNT, CDR2 YENEEA. There are 15 residues in the CDR3. CDR3 in amino acids: CASSSGRVQQEAQYF. The CDR3 nucleotides read TGTGCCAGCAGCTCGGGGCGGGTTCAACAAGAGGCCCAGTACTTC.

This clonotype occurred many times. The chain carries TRBV5-5 and TRBJ2-4; weak D call: TRBD1 (7 bases). The V end was cut by 1 base, the J end by 4 bases, with 12 bases between. The CDR3 consists of 15 residues. Germline V gives CDR1 SGHKS, CDR2 YYEKEE (reference sequence). The DNA for the CDR3 is TGTGCCAGCAGCTTGCCAGGGGGGATTAAAAACATTCAGTACTTC. This translates into CASSLPGGIKNIQYF.

This clonotype was seen at least ten times. CDR3 sequence: CASSPPYGKGTGTYEQYF. In nucleotides, the CDR3 is TGTGCCAGCTCACCACCGTACGGAAAAGGGACGGGTACCTACGAGCAGTACTTC. The rearrangement uses TRBV18 and TRBJ2-7, with D perhaps assigned TRBD1 or TRBD2 (5 bases each). Looked up from germline, CDR1 is KGHSH and CDR2 is LQKENI. CDR3 length: 18 amino acids. Trimming pared 0 bases from V and 2 bases from J, leaving 20 bases between.

This clonotype occurred many times. The V gene is TRBV12-3 or TRBV12-4, the J gene TRBJ2-7, with D uncertain. V was cut by 2 bases and J by 0 bases, with 8 bases left in between. This CDR3 has 14 amino acids. CDR3: CASSLRTYSYEQYF. CDR3 coding DNA: TGTGCCAGCAGTTTACGAACTTACTCCTACGAGCAGTACTTC.

The chain has TRBV3-1 and TRBJ2-5; D is unresolved. Trimming pared 11 bases from V and 1 base from J, leaving 14 bases between. CDR1 and CDR2 from the germline V gene are LGHDT and YNNKEL (reference sequence). The CDR3 spans 13 residues. This chain's CDR3 is CAVASFGQETQYF. The CDR3 coding sequence is TGTGCCGTTGCCTCGTTTGGCCAAGAGACCCAGTACTTC.

V and J are TRBV7-2 and TRBJ2-4; tentative D call: TRBD2 (5 bases). V was clipped by 4 bases and J by 0 bases, with 13 bases between them. The germline V gene encodes CDR1 SGHTA and CDR2 FQGNSA. CDR3 length equals 16 residues. The CDR3 sequence: CASSYYRAEAKNIQYF. DNA for the CDR3: TGTGCCAGCAGCTATTATCGAGCGGAAGCCAAAAACATTCAGTACTTC.

This clonotype has a count of ten or more. The V call is TRBV29-1, the J call TRBJ1-2; D gene uncertain. This CDR3 has 11 residues. CDR1 and CDR2 from the germline V gene are SQVTM and ANQGSEA. Between the trimmed V and J ends, which lost 4 bases and 6 bases, there was a span of 9 bases. The chain's CDR3 is CSVGERNGYTF. Written as DNA, the CDR3 is TGCAGCGTTGGGGAGCGTAATGGCTACACCTTC.

This clonotype was recorded at least ten times. For the CDR3, the DNA is TGCGCCAGCAGCGTCGGGGCAGGGACCGAGCAGTACTTC. Amino acids: CASSVGAGTEQYF. The chain uses TRBV5-1 and TRBJ2-7; either TRBD1 or TRBD2 may supply D (5 bases each). The CDR3 sequence is 13 residues long. Deletions cut 4 bases from V and 6 bases from J, with 14 bases between. Germline CDR1 reads SGHRS; CDR2 reads YFSETQ.

This clonotype was seen repeatedly, ten times or more. This chain's CDR3 is CASSLRGARGNSPLHF. The CDR3 DNA follows: TGTGCCAGCAGTTTGAGGGGGGCGCGAGGCAATTCACCCCTCCACTTT. The chain links TRBV28 to TRBJ1-6; weak D call: TRBD1 (6 bases). The CDR3 runs to 16 residues. From germline, CDR1 is MDHEN and CDR2 SYDVKM. V lost 3 bases and J lost 7, with 16 bases in between.

There are many counts of this clonotype. V is TRBV5-1 and J is TRBJ2-7, with D unresolved. V lost 4 bases to trimming and J lost 4 bases, with 12 bases between them. The CDR3 extends over 13 amino acids. The germline CDR1 and CDR2 sequences are SGHRS and YFSETQ. CDR3 loop: CASSGRVAYEQYF. DNA of the CDR3: TGCGCCAGCAGCGGCCGGGTCGCTTACGAGCAGTACTTC.

This clonotype was seen a handful of times. V usage is TRBV3-1 and J usage is TRBJ2-5; D gene ambiguous. Trimming removed 0 bases at V and 2 bases at J, with 10 bases between. Germline V gene lookup returns CDR1 LGHDT and CDR2 YNNKEL (reference sequence). The CDR3 extends over 15 amino acids. The CDR3 protein is CASSQDDSGQETQYF. The CDR3 nucleotides are TGTGCCAGCAGCCAAGATGATAGTGGTCAAGAGACCCAGTACTTC.

As regards this clonotype: This may stem from a read error, because a much larger clone lies one nucleotide away. The V call is TRBV6-2 or TRBV6-3, the J call TRBJ1-1; D is possibly TRBD1 (5 bases). CDR1 and CDR2 (germline): MNHEY, SVGEGT. The CDR3 runs 16 residues. Trimming removed 8 bases at V and 0 bases at J, with 19 bases between. The CDR3 DNA reads as TGTGCCAGCGGTCTTCCAGGGCGTATTTTGAACACTGAAGCTTTCTTT. This encodes CASGLPGRILNTEAFF.

Ten or more counts support this clonotype. This sequence joins TRBV27 and TRBJ2-7; 12 bases fit TRBD2. Germline V gene lookup returns CDR1 MNHEY and CDR2 SMNVEV (reference sequence). With 0 bases clipped from V and 4 bases from J, the junction kept 1 base outside the gene matches. The CDR3 has 15 residues. The CDR3 loop reads CASSLSGLAGYEQYF. CDR3 bases: TGTGCCAGCAGTTTATCCGGACTAGCGGGATACGAGCAGTACTTC.

The chain links TRBV14 to TRBJ2-3, with 9 bases aligning to TRBD2. Germline V gives CDR1 SGHDN, CDR2 FVKESK. Trimming cost V 1 base and J 5 bases; bases outside gene matches: 22. The CDR3 has 21 residues. The CDR3 spells CASSQVMEIAGAFGVEDTQYF. The DNA of the CDR3 is TGTGCCAGCAGCCAAGTGATGGAAATAGCGGGAGCGTTTGGGGTAGAAGATACGCAGTATTTT.

At least ten counts were recorded for this clonotype. V is TRBV28 and J is TRBJ1-2; a possible D gene is TRBD1 (5 bases). V lost 5 bases and J lost 4, with 11 bases in between. The germline V gene encodes CDR1 MDHEN and CDR2 SYDVKM. This CDR3 is built from 13 residues. The CDR3 nucleotides are TGTGCCAGCAGTCTCGGACATCGCTATGGCTACACCTTC. It specifies CASSLGHRYGYTF.

This clonotype was seen at least ten times. The CDR3 reads CASSVAGDYGYTF. CDR3 sequence (DNA): TGTGCCAGCAGCGTAGCGGGGGACTATGGCTACACCTTC. The rearrangement links TRBV9 to TRBJ1-2; a weak D match, TRBD1 (5 bases). CDR3 length: 13 amino acids. Per the germline V gene, CDR1 is SGDLS and CDR2 is YYNGEE. V lost 0 bases and J 3 bases, leaving 6 bases between the germline ends.

The V and J genes are TRBV20-1 and TRBJ1-1; 7 nucleotides line up with TRBD1. Germline V gene lookup returns CDR1 DFQATT and CDR2 SNEGSKA (reference sequence). J gave up 2 bases and V 6 bases, and 9 bases lay outside the gene matches. CDR3 size: 14 residues. CDR3 bases: TGCAGTGCCAGGGGGGGCAGGGGAAACACTGAAGCTTTCTTT. It encodes CSARGGRGNTEAFF.

This clonotype has a count of ten or more. V usage is TRBV18 and J usage is TRBJ1-1, with no clear D. V lost 0 bases and J 1 base, leaving 9 bases between the germline ends. The germline CDR1 and CDR2 sequences are KGHSH and LQKENI. The CDR3 is made up of 15 amino acids. The CDR3 bases are TGTGCCAGCTCACCACCTATTTTAGGGAACACTGAAGCTTTCTTT. This translates into CASSPPILGNTEAFF.

This clonotype was observed at least ten times. This CDR3 is CASRSWENTEAFF. CDR3 DNA: TGTGCCAGCAGGAGCTGGGAGAACACTGAAGCTTTCTTT. The chain recombines TRBV14 with TRBJ1-1; D is undetermined. This CDR3 region has 13 residues. V lost 6 bases to trimming and J lost 1 base, with 9 bases between them. Per the germline V gene, CDR1 is SGHDN and CDR2 is FVKESK.